The subject of this entry is one T cell receptor (beta chain). The antigen is not known. The sample originates from a study of shared clonotypes between healthy human individuals. Study-wide results and limits: Roughly 5% of naive CD4 clonotypes were shared across a few donors. Researchers sampled blood only, noting tissue repertoires likely differ.

An even split of each subset's genomic DNA across several immunoSEQ plates was performed. The protocol was immunoSEQ multiplex PCR, while the TCRdb copy is restricted to in-frame clones and leaves out a portion. The sample consists of roughly 2,300,000 clones, about nine tenths of them appearing once. Germline CDR1 SGHRS, CDR2 YFSETQ. The V end lost 0 bases, the J end lost 9 bases, and 16 bases lay between the germline ends. The CDR3 has 15 amino acids. The receptor was isolated from a man younger than 35 in good health. Some clones in this sample may be carry-over from other donors' samples. The specimen was naive CD4+ T cells from PBMCs. Regarding subset: CD45RA+ positively selected. The V gene is TRBV5-1, the J gene TRBJ2-1, with D unclear. CDR3 bases: TGCGCCAGCAGCTTGGCAAACCCCCGCGGCAGTGAGCAGTTCTTC. This codes for CASSLANPRGSEQFF.